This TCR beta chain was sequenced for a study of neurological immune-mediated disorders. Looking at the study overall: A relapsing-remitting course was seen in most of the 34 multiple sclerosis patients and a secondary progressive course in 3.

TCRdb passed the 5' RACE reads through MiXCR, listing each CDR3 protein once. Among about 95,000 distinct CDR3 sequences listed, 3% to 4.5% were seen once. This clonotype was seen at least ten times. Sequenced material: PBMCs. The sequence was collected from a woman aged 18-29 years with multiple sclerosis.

CDR3 region: CASSFIRTPGEKLFF. As DNA, the CDR3 is TGTGCCAGCAGCTTTATCCGGACCCCTGGGGAAAAACTGTTTTTT. This rearrangement joins TRBV11-2 to TRBJ1-4; D not certain. Germline V lookup: CDR1 SGHAT, CDR2 FQNNGV. The V end lost 3 bases, the J end lost 8 bases, and 16 bases lay between the germline ends. This CDR3 is 15 amino acids long.